This TCR beta chain was sequenced for a study of T cell responses to AZD1222 COVID-19 vaccine. Across the study: Pooling covered second doses at about 4 or about 12 weeks. Study results and caveats: Repertoires were sampled only after the peak T cell response. Two doses of AZD1222 preceded a rise in Spike-specific TCR breadth and depth. Only a handful of individuals given AZD1222 were seropositive at baseline.

The protocol was immunoSEQ multiplex PCR, while the TCRdb copy is restricted to in-frame clones and leaves out a portion. This repertoire shows 150,000 or so clones, about 94% found once; its top ten account for 5.1%. With V trimmed by 4 bases and J by 9 bases, 8 bases remained unmatched. CDR1 is SGHTA and CDR2 is FQGNSA in the germline V gene. This CDR3 is built from 15 residues. About this clone itself: Its antigen is as yet unknown.

The origin of this receptor is an adult in good health. The sequencing here drew on peripheral blood, taken on day 0 of AZD1222 vaccination. The chain employs TRBV7-2 and TRBJ2-1, with 11 bases fitting TRBD1. The CDR3 spells CASSSWGTGGIEQFF. The CDR3 coding sequence is TGTGCCAGCAGCTCATGGGGGACAGGGGGGATTGAGCAGTTCTTC.